The clone carrying this T cell receptor beta chain was picked up a small number of times. The entry originates in a study of blood T cell repertoires in COVID-19. Study as a whole: Italy, Spain and the United States were the sources of the convalescent and acute COVID-19 samples.

This CDR3 has 15 amino acids. Germline CDR1 reads KGHSH; CDR2 reads LQKENI. Trimming cost V 3 bases and J 0 bases, with 11 bases left between them. Some clones are missing from TCRdb's copy, which holds only in-frame ones; the method was immunoSEQ multiplex PCR. The sample includes fewer than 250,000 clones, 84% of them seen just once. This chain links TRBV18 with TRBJ1-2, with D unresolved. Sequencing was carried out using peripheral blood. This receptor was identified in a woman of 80 years or more with COVID-19, enrolled during active disease. Here the CDR3 reads CASSPSSGANYGYTF. As DNA, the CDR3 is TGTGCCAGCTCACCCTCCAGTGGAGCTAACTATGGCTACACCTTC.